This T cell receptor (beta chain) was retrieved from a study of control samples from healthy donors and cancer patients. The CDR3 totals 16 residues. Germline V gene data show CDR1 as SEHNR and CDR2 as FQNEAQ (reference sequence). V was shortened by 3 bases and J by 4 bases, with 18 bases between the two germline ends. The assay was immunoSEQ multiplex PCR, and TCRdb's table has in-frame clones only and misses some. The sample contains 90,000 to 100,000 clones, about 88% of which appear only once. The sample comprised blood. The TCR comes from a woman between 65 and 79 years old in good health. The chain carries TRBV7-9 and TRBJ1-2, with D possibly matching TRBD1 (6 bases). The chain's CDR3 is CASSLGMTGPGYGYTF. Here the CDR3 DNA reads TGTGCCAGCAGCTTGGGTATGACAGGCCCAGGCTATGGCTACACCTTC.